This TCR beta chain was found in a study of cytomegalovirus exposure and HLA in healthy donors. Study-wide results and limits: Later analysis revealed greater clonal expansion in HLA-associated TCR beta chains than in equally common others. Earlier analysis looked at TCR beta V segments, and most were productive about 90% or about 30% of the time.

Both 60 Vbeta primers and 13 Jbeta primers went into the PCR. This table comes from immunoSEQ multiplex PCR, and its TCRdb copy is limited to in-frame clones, with some not included. The data hold 180,000 or so clones, with more than 80% observed a single time. On this clone itself: Antigen unknown.

The germline V and J ends were trimmed by 4 bases and 8 bases, with 15 bases remaining between them. The CDR3 length is 14 residues. In germline, CDR1 is SGHAT, CDR2 FQNNGV. This clonotype was sampled from a woman in her late teens or twenties in good health and CMV-seropositive. This chain joins TRBV11-2 and TRBJ2-4, with a weak D call TRBD1 (5 bases). The specimen was PBMCs. The CDR3 nucleotides read TGTGCCAGCAGCTCTATCCAGGGCTTAGACATTCAGTACTTC. Protein sequence: CASSSIQGLDIQYF.